The clone carrying this TCR beta chain appeared a few times. Its antigen remains unidentified. J gave up 5 bases and V 4 bases, and 11 bases lay outside the gene matches. Germline V gene data show CDR1 as SGHRS and CDR2 as YFSETQ. This CDR3 comprises 15 residues. The entry originates in a study of response to subunit inactivated influenza vaccine. Whole-study results and caveats: It was suggested by the authors that few new T cells are recruited by each seasonal influenza vaccination.

TCRdb analysed the RT-PCR reads with MiXCR anew, one entry per CDR3 protein. The repertoire includes fewer than 700,000 distinct CDR3 sequences, 10% to 15% of them detected once, and 10% to 15% sits in the top ten. This specimen consisted of PBMCs from blood, obtained 45 days after vaccination. This clonotype originated in a man aged 45-60 years who received an inactivated influenza vaccine. The V call is TRBV5-1, the J call TRBJ2-5, with 7 bases aligning to TRBD2. In DNA, the CDR3 is TGCGCCAGCAGCCCTGGTCCTACTAGCGTGGAGACCCAGTACTTC. Protein product: CASSPGPTSVETQYF.